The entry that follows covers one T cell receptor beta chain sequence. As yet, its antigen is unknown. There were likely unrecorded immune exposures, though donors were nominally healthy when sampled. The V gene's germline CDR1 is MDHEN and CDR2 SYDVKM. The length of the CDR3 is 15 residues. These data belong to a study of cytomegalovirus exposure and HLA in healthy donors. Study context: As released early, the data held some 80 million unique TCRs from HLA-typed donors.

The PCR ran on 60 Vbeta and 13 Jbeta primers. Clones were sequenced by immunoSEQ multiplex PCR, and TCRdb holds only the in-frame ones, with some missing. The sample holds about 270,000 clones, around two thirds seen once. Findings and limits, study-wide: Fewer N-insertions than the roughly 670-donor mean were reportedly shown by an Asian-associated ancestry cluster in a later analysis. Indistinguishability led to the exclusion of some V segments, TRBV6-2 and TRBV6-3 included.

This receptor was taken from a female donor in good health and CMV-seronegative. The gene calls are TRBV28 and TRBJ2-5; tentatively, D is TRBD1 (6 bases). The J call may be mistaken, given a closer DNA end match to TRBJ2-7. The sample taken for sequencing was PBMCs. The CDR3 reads CASSFLGAWTYEQYF. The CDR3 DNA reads TGTGCCAGCAGTTTCTTGGGGGCATGGACCTACGAGCAGTACTTC.